The 30 T cell receptor beta chains given below trace back to one sample, sequenced in a study of blood T cell repertoires in COVID-19. This table comes from immunoSEQ multiplex PCR, and its TCRdb copy is limited to in-frame clones, with some not included. The profile shows more than 85,000 clones, 84% of them singletons. The sequenced material came from peripheral blood. The source is a man between 60 and 75 years old with acute or convalescent COVID-19.

As DNA, the CDR3 is TGTGCCAGCAGTTTCCTCCCCGGGACTGGCGGGTACAATGAGCAGTTCTTC. Translating gives CASSFLPGTGGYNEQFF. The gene calls are TRBV27 and TRBJ2-1; TRBD2 is a possible D gene (6 bases). CDR1 and CDR2 (germline): MNHEY, SMNVEV (reference sequence). The length of the CDR3 is 17 residues. Trimming pared 3 bases from V and 4 bases from J, leaving 19 bases between.

The gene calls are TRBV10-3 and TRBJ1-5; D unresolved. The CDR3 runs to 14 residues. The germline gives CDR1 ENHRY, CDR2 SYGVKD. V was shortened by 3 bases and J by 6 bases, with 12 bases between the two germline ends. The CDR3 coding sequence is TGTGCCATCAGTGATAGGGAGGTCGGTCAGCCCCAGCATTTT. It specifies CAISDREVGQPQHF.

The rearrangement uses TRBV5-4 and TRBJ2-3; D not certain. Germline assignment: CDR1 SGHNT and CDR2 YYREEE (reference sequence). This CDR3 contains 13 residues. Trimming cost V 4 bases and J 0 bases, with 6 bases left between them. The CDR3 DNA sequence: TGTGCCAGCAGCGTCTATAGCACAGATACGCAGTATTTT. Its translation: CASSVYSTDTQYF.

This clone was found a few times. The rearrangement links TRBV5-1 to TRBJ1-2; 7 nucleotides align to TRBD1. Unmatched junction bases numbered 8, after V lost 2 bases and J lost 4 bases. The CDR3 totals 15 residues. Germline values: CDR1 SGHRS, CDR2 YFSETQ. This chain's CDR3 is CASSLRQGAGYGYTF. CDR3 nucleotide sequence: TGCGCCAGCAGCTTAAGACAGGGAGCGGGCTATGGCTACACCTTC.

V usage is TRBV4-1 and J usage is TRBJ1-5; 8 nucleotides match TRBD1. Trimming took 4 bases from V and 0 from J; bases not matched to a gene: 8. The CDR3 is 17 residues long. CDR1 and CDR2 from the germline V gene are MGHRA and YSYEKL. The CDR3 bases are TGCGCCAGCAGCCGGGACAGGCCCGGGAGTAGCAATCAGCCCCAGCATTTT. This gives the protein CASSRDRPGSSNQPQHF.

This clone was seen repeatedly, ten times or more. This chain connects TRBV2 to TRBJ2-5; TRBD1 aligns across 8 bases. The CDR3 is 13 residues long. V lost 4 bases, J lost 6 bases, and 4 bases stayed unmatched. Per germline, CDR1 SNHLY and CDR2 FYNNEI. The CDR3 protein is CASSGDRRKTQYF. DNA of the CDR3: TGTGCCAGCAGTGGGGACAGGCGGAAGACCCAGTACTTC.

This clone was seen only once. The chain is built from TRBV6-6 and TRBJ2-1, with TRBD1 matching 8 bases. With 5 bases clipped from V and 6 bases from J, the junction kept 18 bases outside the gene matches. The CDR3 loop spans 18 amino acids. The germline CDR1 and CDR2 sequences are MNHNY and SVGAGI (reference sequence). As DNA, the CDR3 is TGTGCCAGCAGTCCTACAGGGGGTCCTGGACTATTAATCAATGAGCAGTTCTTC. It specifies CASSPTGGPGLLINEQFF.

This chain connects TRBV6-1 to TRBJ1-2; maybe TRBD1 (6 bases). With 2 bases removed from V and 6 bases from J, the gap between germline ends came to 10 bases. This CDR3 spans 13 amino acids. Looked up from germline, CDR1 is MNHNS and CDR2 is SASEGT. The CDR3: CASSETGIHGYTF. In nucleotides, the CDR3 is TGTGCCAGCAGTGAAACAGGGATCCATGGCTACACCTTC.

The genes are TRBV7-9 and TRBJ2-2; TRBD2 is a possible D gene (6 bases). The CDR3 is made up of 16 amino acids. CDR1 and CDR2 from the germline V gene are SEHNR and FQNEAQ (reference sequence). V was clipped by 6 bases and J by 1 base, with 15 bases between them. CDR3: CASRRSGVVNTGELFF. As DNA, the CDR3 is TGTGCCAGCAGACGATCGGGGGTCGTGAACACCGGGGAGCTGTTTTTT.

This clone has only a few counts. The chain couples TRBV7-3 to TRBJ2-7; TRBD1 agrees at 8 bases. CDR3 length: 15 residues. The junction had 6 bases not matched to a gene; V was cut back by 1 base and J by 4 bases. Per the germline V gene, CDR1 is SGHTA and CDR2 is FQGTGA. Here the CDR3 reads CASSLSGTGVYEQYF. The CDR3 bases are TGTGCCAGCAGCTTAAGTGGGACAGGAGTTTACGAGCAGTACTTC.

This rearrangement joins TRBV2 to TRBJ2-1; TRBD1 agrees at 8 bases. With 4 bases clipped from V and 7 bases from J, the junction kept 6 bases outside the gene matches. CDR1 and CDR2 from the germline V gene are SNHLY and FYNNEI. The CDR3 contains 14 residues. The CDR3 is CASSGRGPSNEQFF. CDR3 sequence (DNA): TGTGCCAGCAGTGGCAGGGGGCCTAGTAATGAGCAGTTCTTC.

The chain joins TRBV5-1 to TRBJ2-1; the match to TRBD2 covers 10 bases. Germline CDR1 and CDR2: SGHRS and YFSETQ. V lost 0 bases and J lost 7; bases outside the gene matches: 4. This CDR3 has 15 residues. The CDR3 coding sequence is TGCGCCAGCAGCTTGGCTAGCGGGGGCAGGAATGAGCAGTTCTTC. The encoded protein is CASSLASGGRNEQFF.

The rearrangement links TRBV4-3 to TRBJ1-1; 7 bases map to TRBD1. Trimming cost V 3 bases and J 1 base; bases outside gene matches: 5. The CDR3 has 15 amino acids. CDR1 is LGHNA, CDR2 YSLEER, per germline. This chain's CDR3 is CASSQEQGQNTEAFF. CDR3 nucleotides: TGCGCCAGCAGCCAGGAACAGGGGCAGAACACTGAAGCTTTCTTT.

J is TRBJ2-7 and V is TRBV27; D uncertain. Germline CDR1 is MNHEY and CDR2 is SMNVEV (reference sequence). Trimming shortened V by 0 bases and J by 1 base, and 10 bases separated the two germline ends. The CDR3 is made up of 15 amino acids. CDR3 sequence (DNA): TGTGCCAGCAGTTTATCTCAGCCCAGGTCCTACGAGCAGTACTTC. Amino acids: CASSLSQPRSYEQYF.

The chain combines TRBV24-1 with TRBJ2-3; the D is unclear. The CDR3 has 12 residues. Per germline, CDR1 KGHDR and CDR2 SFDVKD. V was cut by 3 bases and J by 11 bases, with 11 bases left in between. The CDR3 DNA follows: TGTGCCACCAGTGATCCCCCCGGTGGGCAGTATTTT. This gives the protein CATSDPPGGQYF.

The CDR3 sequence: CASSVKLGGPQHF. The CDR3 DNA follows: TGTGCCAGCAGCGTAAAGTTAGGGGGACCCCAGCATTTT. This chain connects TRBV9 to TRBJ1-5, with a possible D match to TRBD1 (6 bases). The ends were cut back, 1 base at V and 10 bases at J, with 12 bases in the middle. From germline, CDR1 is SGDLS and CDR2 YYNGEE. The CDR3 covers 13 residues.

This clone was seen a single time. V is TRBV11-2 and J is TRBJ1-2, with TRBD1 matching over 11 bases. Germline loops: CDR1 SGHAT, CDR2 FQNNGV. The CDR3 covers 16 residues. V lost 5 bases and J lost 3; bases outside the gene matches: 8. CDR3 sequence reads: CASSQRTGGSDYGYTF. CDR3 DNA: TGTGCCAGCAGCCAAAGGACAGGGGGCTCTGACTATGGCTACACCTTC.

The rearrangement joins TRBV15 to TRBJ1-1, with D hard to call. The CDR3 is made up of 13 amino acids. V lost 4 bases and J 1 base, leaving 7 bases between the germline ends. In germline, CDR1 is LNHNV, CDR2 YYDKDF (reference sequence). CDR3 in DNA: TGTGCCACCAGCATGCGGGGGAACACTGAAGCTTTCTTT. Encoded protein: CATSMRGNTEAFF.

The chain joins TRBV24-1 to TRBJ1-2; TRBD1 might be the D (5 bases). Per the germline V gene, CDR1 is KGHDR and CDR2 is SFDVKD. CDR3 length: 13 amino acids. V lost 9 bases and J lost 7, with 17 bases in between. CDR3 in DNA: TGTGCCACCTCGACAGCGGGCTTTGGTGGCTACACCTTC. Encoded protein: CATSTAGFGGYTF.

The rearrangement uses TRBV7-8 and TRBJ1-1, with TRBD1 matching 8 bases. Trimming cost V 5 bases and J 5 bases; bases outside gene matches: 7. Germline values: CDR1 SGHVS, CDR2 FQNEAQ. This CDR3 has 14 amino acids. For the CDR3, the DNA is TGTGCCAGCAGCCCTTGGACAGGGAAAACTGAAGCTTTCTTT. Protein: CASSPWTGKTEAFF.

This chain uses TRBV28 with TRBJ1-3; 8 nucleotides match TRBD1. The CDR3 contains 15 residues. V lost 7 bases, J lost 6 bases, and 11 bases stayed unmatched. Per germline, CDR1 MDHEN and CDR2 SYDVKM. The CDR3 DNA is TGTGCCAGCAACTCCCCAGGGGGCCATGCAAACACCATATATTTT. This translates into CASNSPGGHANTIYF.

This sequence joins TRBV29-1 and TRBJ1-5; TRBD1 aligns across 10 bases. Per germline, CDR1 SQVTM and CDR2 ANQGSEA. The trim removed 6 bases at V and 7 bases at J, leaving 6 bases unmatched. This CDR3 is 13 amino acids long. CDR3 protein: CSVQDRGSQPQHF. Here the CDR3 DNA reads TGCAGCGTCCAGGACAGGGGGAGCCAGCCCCAGCATTTT.

This clone was seen just once. The chain carries TRBV19 and TRBJ1-4, with TRBD1 matching over 12 bases. Germline CDR1 reads LNHDA; CDR2 reads SQIVND (reference sequence). The CDR3 extends over 18 amino acids. The V and J ends lost 5 bases and 2 bases, in that order; junction bases with no gene match: 9. CDR3 DNA: TGTGCCAGTAGTCCCCGGGACAGGGGGCGGACGACTAATGAAAAACTGTTTTTT. This codes for CASSPRDRGRTTNEKLFF.

The rearrangement links TRBV19 to TRBJ1-6; D unclear. Germline V lookup: CDR1 LNHDA, CDR2 SQIVND (reference sequence). Trimming pared 3 bases from V and 7 bases from J, leaving 10 bases between. The CDR3 is 14 residues long. The CDR3 reads CASSIGQENSPLHF. The DNA of the CDR3 is TGTGCCAGTAGTATTGGGCAGGAAAATTCACCCCTCCACTTT. The full variable domain, its missing parts supplied by reference TRBV19 and TRBJ1-6, is DGGITQSPKYLFRKEGQNVTLSCEQNLNHDAMYWYRQDPGQGLRLIYYSQIVNDFQKGDIAEGYSVSREKKESFPLTVTSAQKNPTAFYLCASSIGQENSPLHFGNGTRLTVT.

This chain joins TRBV30 and TRBJ1-2, with 8 bases fitting TRBD1. The V and J ends lost 5 bases and 5 bases, in that order; junction bases with no gene match: 7. The CDR3 totals 13 residues. Germline V CDR1 and CDR2: GTSNPN, SVGIG (reference sequence). As DNA, the CDR3 is TGTGCCTGGGCCCGGGACAGGCCATATGGCTACACCTTC. This translates into CAWARDRPYGYTF.

The chain carries TRBV30 and TRBJ2-7; no clear D gene. Trimming removed 4 bases at V and 0 bases at J, with 10 bases between. The CDR3 has 13 residues. CDR1 is GTSNPN and CDR2 is SVGIG in the germline V gene (reference sequence). The DNA of the CDR3 is TGTGCCTGGAAGGCGGATAGCTCCTACGAGCAGTACTTC. Translating gives CAWKADSSYEQYF.

There are a few counts of this clone. The rearrangement uses TRBV6-5 and TRBJ1-5; 7 nucleotides agree with TRBD1. The CDR3 contains 13 residues. V trimming: 5 bases; J trimming: 2 bases; junction bases outside the gene matches: 0. Germline loops: CDR1 MNHEY, CDR2 SVGAGI. DNA for the CDR3: TGTGCCAGCAGTACAGGGGGCAATCAGCCCCAGCATTTT. Amino acids: CASSTGGNQPQHF.

The chain employs TRBV7-9 and TRBJ2-1, with a tentative D call TRBD2 (6 bases). Trimming took 6 bases from V and 1 from J, leaving 10 bases between them. The V gene's germline CDR1 is SEHNR and CDR2 FQNEAQ (reference sequence). The CDR3 runs 14 residues. The CDR3 region is CASSRELSYNEQFF. In nucleotides, the CDR3 is TGTGCCAGCAGTCGGGAGCTTTCCTACAATGAGCAGTTCTTC.

This clone was seen a single time. The CDR3 DNA reads as TGTGCCAGCAGCGCGTCGCGAGGGTTAGCCAAAAACATTCAGTACTTC. It yields the protein CASSASRGLAKNIQYF. V gene TRBV2 combines with J gene TRBJ2-4, with a tentative D call TRBD2 (5 bases). Germline values: CDR1 SNHLY, CDR2 FYNNEI. V shed 6 bases and J shed 0 bases, with 15 bases lying between them. There are 16 residues in the CDR3. Supplemented by reference TRBV2 and TRBJ2-4, the full variable domain reads EPEVTQTPSHQVTQMGQEVILRCVPISNHLYFYWYRQILGQKVEFLVSFYNNEISEKSEIFDDQFSVERPDGSNFTLKIRSTKLEDSAMYFCASSASRGLAKNIQYFGAGTRLSVL.

This chain links TRBV6-6 with TRBJ1-5; no definite D call. Germline CDR1 reads MNHNY; CDR2 reads SVGAGI (reference sequence). The CDR3 has 13 residues. Trimming took off 8 bases at V and 5 bases at J, with 13 bases between the two ends. The DNA of the CDR3 is TGTGCCAGCCAGGAGGCAGGAGATCAGCCCCAGCATTTT. It specifies CASQEAGDQPQHF.